This T cell receptor beta chain was identified in a study of T cells in Graves' hyperthyroidism and ophthalmopathy. General observations from the study: Blood also carried most thyroid clonotypes expanded above 0.001.

A word on this clonotype: The antigen is undetermined.

J lost 0 bases, V lost 7 bases, and 12 bases had no gene match. This CDR3 has 18 amino acids. The germline V gene encodes CDR1 SNHLY and CDR2 FYNNEI. The source material, RNA transcripts, was used to amplify TCR beta CDR3 regions. The HTBI set primed first-round TCR CDR3 RT-PCR. TCRdb called the multiplex PCR reads again in MiXCR, with one record for every CDR3 protein. The profile shows 600,000 to 700,000 distinct CDR3 sequences, approximately 42% of them singletons. Each diagnosis drew on symptoms, thyroxine, TRAb, thyroid ultrasound and orbital computed tomography findings. This receptor was obtained from an adult man with Graves' disease, either hyperthyroidism or ophthalmopathy (not recorded which). The sample comprised peripheral blood or thyroid tissue (not recorded which). The gene calls are TRBV2 and TRBJ1-4; 9 bases align to TRBD1. In DNA, the CDR3 is TGTGCCAGCACCCCACCGGCCGGGACAGGGTCAACTAATGAAAAACTGTTTTTT. It translates to CASTPPAGTGSTNEKLFF.